Reported below is one T cell receptor (beta chain). Its specificity is not known. CD4+CD25+CD127- Tregs, CD4+CD25- non-Tregs, CD4 and CD8 cells were sorted. This CDR3 has 16 residues. Between the trimmed V and J ends, which lost 0 bases and 2 bases, there was a span of 12 bases. CDR1 and CDR2 from the germline V gene are SGDLS and YYNGEE. This specimen belongs to a study of Tregs in tolerant kidney transplant recipients. Whole-study results and caveats: Biological reproducibility was not directly addressed, but technical replication error appeared minimal.

The table came from immunoSEQ multiplex PCR; TCRdb's copy has only in-frame clones and leaves some out. The sample gives about 78,000 clones, 80% to 95% of which show up once; approximately 0.3% is in the top ten. The chain combines TRBV9 with TRBJ1-5, with D possibly TRBD1 on 6 matching bases. The TCR sequence derives from a human donor who received a combined kidney and bone marrow transplant. The source was Tregs from blood, collected before the transplant. The CDR3 here is CASSVGVGGGNQPQHF. The DNA for the CDR3 is TGTGCCAGCAGCGTAGGGGTAGGGGGTGGCAATCAGCCCCAGCATTTT.